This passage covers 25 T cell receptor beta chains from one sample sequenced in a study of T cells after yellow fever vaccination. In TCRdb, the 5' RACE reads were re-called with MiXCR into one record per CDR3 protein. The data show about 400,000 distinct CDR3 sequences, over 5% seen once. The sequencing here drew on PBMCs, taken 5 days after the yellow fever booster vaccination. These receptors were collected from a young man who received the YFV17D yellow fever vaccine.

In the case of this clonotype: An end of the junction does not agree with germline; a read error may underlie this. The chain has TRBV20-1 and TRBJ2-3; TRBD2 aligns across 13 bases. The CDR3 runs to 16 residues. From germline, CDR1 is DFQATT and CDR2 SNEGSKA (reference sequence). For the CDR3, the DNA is TGCTGTGCTCCTCCCCCGACTAGCGGGAGGAGTTGGGCGCAGTATTTT. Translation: CCAPPPTSGRSWAQYF.

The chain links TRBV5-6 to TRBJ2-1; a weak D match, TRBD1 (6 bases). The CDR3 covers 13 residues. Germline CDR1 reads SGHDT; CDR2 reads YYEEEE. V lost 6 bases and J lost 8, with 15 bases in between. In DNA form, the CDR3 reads TGTGCCAGCATCCTCGGGACATCCCATGAGCAGTTCTTC. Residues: CASILGTSHEQFF.

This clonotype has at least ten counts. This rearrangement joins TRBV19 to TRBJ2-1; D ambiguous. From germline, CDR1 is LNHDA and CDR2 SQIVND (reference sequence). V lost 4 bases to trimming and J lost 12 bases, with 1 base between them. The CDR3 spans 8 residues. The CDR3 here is CASSTQFF. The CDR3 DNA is TGTGCCAGTAGTACGCAGTTCTTC.

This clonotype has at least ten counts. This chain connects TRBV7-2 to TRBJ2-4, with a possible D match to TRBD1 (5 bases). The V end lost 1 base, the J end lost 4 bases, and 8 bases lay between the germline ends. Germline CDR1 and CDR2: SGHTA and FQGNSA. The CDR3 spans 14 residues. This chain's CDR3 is CASSLGAGKNIQYF. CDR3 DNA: TGTGCCAGCAGCTTAGGTGCAGGGAAAAACATTCAGTACTTC.

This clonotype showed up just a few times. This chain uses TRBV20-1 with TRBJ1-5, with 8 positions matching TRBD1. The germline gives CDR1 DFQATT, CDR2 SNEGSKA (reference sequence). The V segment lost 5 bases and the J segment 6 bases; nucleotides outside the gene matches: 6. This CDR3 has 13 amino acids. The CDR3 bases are TGCAGTGCTCCCAGGGGGCAGGGTCAGCCCCAGCATTTT. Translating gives CSAPRGQGQPQHF.

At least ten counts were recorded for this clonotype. CDR3 coding DNA: TGTGCCAGCAGCCAGACAGGGGCGGGCAATCAGCCCCAGCATTTT. It specifies CASSQTGAGNQPQHF. This chain joins TRBV7-2 and TRBJ1-5, with TRBD1 matching 8 bases. Trimming at V came to 5 bases and at J to 2 bases, leaving 5 bases not matched to a gene. Germline CDR1 is SGHTA and CDR2 is FQGNSA. This CDR3 comprises 15 residues.

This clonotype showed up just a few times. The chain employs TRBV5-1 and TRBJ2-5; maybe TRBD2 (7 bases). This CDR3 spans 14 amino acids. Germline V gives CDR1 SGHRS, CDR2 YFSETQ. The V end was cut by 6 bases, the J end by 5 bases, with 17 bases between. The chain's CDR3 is CASTSLGGPETQYF. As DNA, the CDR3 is TGCGCCAGCACTTCTCTGGGGGGGCCTGAGACCCAGTACTTC.

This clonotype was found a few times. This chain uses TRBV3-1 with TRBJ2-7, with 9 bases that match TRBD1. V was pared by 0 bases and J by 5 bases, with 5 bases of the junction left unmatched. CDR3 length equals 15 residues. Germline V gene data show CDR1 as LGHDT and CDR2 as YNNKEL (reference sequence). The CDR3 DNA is TGTGCCAGCAGCCAAGACGGGACAGGGTTCGACGAGCAGTACTTC. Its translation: CASSQDGTGFDEQYF.

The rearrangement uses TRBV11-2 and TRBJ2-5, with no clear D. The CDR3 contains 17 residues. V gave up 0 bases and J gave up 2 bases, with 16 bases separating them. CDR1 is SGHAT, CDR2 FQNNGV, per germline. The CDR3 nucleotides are TGTGCCAGCAGCTTAGAAATGGGAAAAGTGAGGCAAGAGACCCAGTACTTC. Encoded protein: CASSLEMGKVRQETQYF.

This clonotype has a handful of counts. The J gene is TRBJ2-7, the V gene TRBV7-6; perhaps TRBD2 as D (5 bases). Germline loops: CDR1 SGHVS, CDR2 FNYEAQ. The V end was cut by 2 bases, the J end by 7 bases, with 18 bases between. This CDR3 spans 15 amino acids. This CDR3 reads CASSLNSAGVLEQYF. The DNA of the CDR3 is TGTGCCAGCAGCTTAAATTCGGCCGGGGTCCTGGAGCAGTACTTC.

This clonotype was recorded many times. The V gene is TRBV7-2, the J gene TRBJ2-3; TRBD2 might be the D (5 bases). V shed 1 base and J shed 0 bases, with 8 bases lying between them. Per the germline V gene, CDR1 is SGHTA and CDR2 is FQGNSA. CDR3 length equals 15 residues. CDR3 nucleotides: TGTGCCAGCAGCTTAGTAGCGACTAGCACAGATACGCAGTATTTT. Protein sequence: CASSLVATSTDTQYF.

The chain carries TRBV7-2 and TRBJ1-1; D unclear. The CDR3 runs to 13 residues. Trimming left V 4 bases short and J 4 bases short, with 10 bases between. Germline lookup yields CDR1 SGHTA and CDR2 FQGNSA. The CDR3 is CASSSSMSTEAFF. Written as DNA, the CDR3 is TGTGCCAGCAGCTCATCAATGAGCACTGAAGCTTTCTTT. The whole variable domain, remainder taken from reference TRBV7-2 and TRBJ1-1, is GAGVSQSPSNKVTEKGKDVELRCDPISGHTALYWYRQSLGQGLEFLIYFQGNSAPDKSGLPSDRFSAERTGGSVSTLTIQRTQQEDSAVYLCASSSSMSTEAFFGQGTRLTVV.

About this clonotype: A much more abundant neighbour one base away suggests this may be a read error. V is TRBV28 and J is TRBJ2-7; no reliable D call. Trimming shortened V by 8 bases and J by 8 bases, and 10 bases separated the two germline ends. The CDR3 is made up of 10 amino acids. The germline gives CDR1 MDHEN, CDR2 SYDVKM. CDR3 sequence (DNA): TGTGCCAGCTCACAGTACCAGCAGTACTTC. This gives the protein CASSQYQQYF.

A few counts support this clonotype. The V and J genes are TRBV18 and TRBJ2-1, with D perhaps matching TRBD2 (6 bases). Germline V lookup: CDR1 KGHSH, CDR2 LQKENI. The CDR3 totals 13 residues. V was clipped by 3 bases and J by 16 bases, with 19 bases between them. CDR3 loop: CASSPEGVKIAFF. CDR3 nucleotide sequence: TGTGCCAGCTCACCGGAGGGCGTGAAGATAGCCTTCTTC.

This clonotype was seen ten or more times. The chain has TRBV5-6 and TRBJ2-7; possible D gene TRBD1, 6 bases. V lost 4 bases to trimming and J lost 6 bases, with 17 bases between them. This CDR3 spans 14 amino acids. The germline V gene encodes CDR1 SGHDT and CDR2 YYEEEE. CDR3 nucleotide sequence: TGTGCCAGCAGCCCCCGACAGGCCGTCTCCGAGCAGTACTTC. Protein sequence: CASSPRQAVSEQYF.

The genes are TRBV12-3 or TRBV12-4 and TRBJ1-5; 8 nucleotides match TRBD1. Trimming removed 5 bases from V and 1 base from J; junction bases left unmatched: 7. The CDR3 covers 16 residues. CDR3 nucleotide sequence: TGTGCCAGCAGTCTACGGACAGGGACAAGCAATCAGCCCCAGCATTTT. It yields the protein CASSLRTGTSNQPQHF.

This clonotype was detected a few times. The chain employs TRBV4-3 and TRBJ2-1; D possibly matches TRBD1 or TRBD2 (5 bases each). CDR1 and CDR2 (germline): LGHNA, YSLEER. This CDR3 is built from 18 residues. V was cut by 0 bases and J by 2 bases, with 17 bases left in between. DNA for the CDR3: TGCGCCAGCAGCCAAGATCGCCCCGGGACCTTGACCTACAATGAGCAGTTCTTC. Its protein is CASSQDRPGTLTYNEQFF.

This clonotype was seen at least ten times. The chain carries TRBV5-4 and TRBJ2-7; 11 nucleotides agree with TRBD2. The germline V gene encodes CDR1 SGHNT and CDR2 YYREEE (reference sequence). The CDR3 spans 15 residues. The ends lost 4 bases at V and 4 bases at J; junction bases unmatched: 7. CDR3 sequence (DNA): TGTGCCAGCAGCAGCACTAGCGGGAGAAGTTACGAGCAGTACTTC. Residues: CASSSTSGRSYEQYF.

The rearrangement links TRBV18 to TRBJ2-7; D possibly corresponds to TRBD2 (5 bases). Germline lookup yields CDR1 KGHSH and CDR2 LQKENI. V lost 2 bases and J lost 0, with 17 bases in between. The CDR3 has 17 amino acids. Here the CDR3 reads CASSPSIPAGSSYEQYF. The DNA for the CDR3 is TGTGCCAGCTCACCATCAATACCGGCGGGTAGCTCCTACGAGCAGTACTTC.

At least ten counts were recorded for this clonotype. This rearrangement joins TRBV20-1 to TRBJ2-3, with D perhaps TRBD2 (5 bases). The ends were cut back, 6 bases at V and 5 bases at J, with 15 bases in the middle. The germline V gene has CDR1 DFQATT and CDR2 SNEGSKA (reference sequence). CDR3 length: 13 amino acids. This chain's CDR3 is CSAKGPEGDTQYF. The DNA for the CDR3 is TGCAGTGCCAAAGGACCCGAGGGAGATACGCAGTATTTT.

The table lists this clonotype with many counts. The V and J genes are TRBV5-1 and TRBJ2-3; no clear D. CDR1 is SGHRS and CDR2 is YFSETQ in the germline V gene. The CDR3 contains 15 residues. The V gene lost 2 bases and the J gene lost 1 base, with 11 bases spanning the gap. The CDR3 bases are TGCGCCAGCAGCTTAGAGGAACCGCGCACAGATACGCAGTATTTT. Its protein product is CASSLEEPRTDTQYF.

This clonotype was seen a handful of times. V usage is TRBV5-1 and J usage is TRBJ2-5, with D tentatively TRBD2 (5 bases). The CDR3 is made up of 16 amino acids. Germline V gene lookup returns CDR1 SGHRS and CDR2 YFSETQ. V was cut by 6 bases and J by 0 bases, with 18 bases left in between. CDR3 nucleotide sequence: TGCGCCAGCACCCTGGCCCTGGCGGGCTACCAAGAGACCCAGTACTTC. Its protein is CASTLALAGYQETQYF.

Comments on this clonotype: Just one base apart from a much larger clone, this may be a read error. This CDR3 is CASSSAIEVMERTQYF. The CDR3 nucleotides are TGTGCCAGCAGCTCTGCCATAGAGGTGATGGAGCGGACCCAGTACTTC. This chain connects TRBV7-2 to TRBJ2-5; D is unclear. Germline assignment: CDR1 SGHTA and CDR2 FQGNSA. This CDR3 is built from 16 residues. Between the trimmed V and J ends, which lost 4 bases and 7 bases, there was a span of 22 bases.

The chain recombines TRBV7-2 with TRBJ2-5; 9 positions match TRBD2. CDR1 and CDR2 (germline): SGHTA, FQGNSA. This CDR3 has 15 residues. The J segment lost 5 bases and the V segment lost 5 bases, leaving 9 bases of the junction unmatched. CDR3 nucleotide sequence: TGTGCCAGCAGCCCGACTAGCGGAGCGAGGGAGACCCAGTACTTC. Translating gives CASSPTSGARETQYF.

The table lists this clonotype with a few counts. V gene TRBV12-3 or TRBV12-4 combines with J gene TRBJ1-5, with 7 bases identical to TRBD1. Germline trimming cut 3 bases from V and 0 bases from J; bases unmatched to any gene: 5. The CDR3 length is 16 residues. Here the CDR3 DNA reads TGTGCCAGCAGTTTTGGGACAGCTTATAGCAATCAGCCCCAGCATTTT. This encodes CASSFGTAYSNQPQHF.